These T cell receptor beta chains were read from a single sample in a study of T-cell reconstitution after alpha-beta-depleted transplantation in children. MiXCR, applied by TCRdb to the PCR reads, yields one record per CDR3 protein. This table holds about 580,000 distinct CDR3 sequences, 25% to 30% found once. Source: PBMCs, taken before TCRalphabeta/CD19-depleted stem cell transplant. These receptors were obtained from a boy under three years old with Wiskott-Aldrich syndrome, due to receive a stem cell transplant. Each CDR3 is given with its conserved first and last residue. Each record gives: clone size, J gene, V gene, D gene, CDR3 protein, CDR3 DNA. A D gene is named only where the DNA matches it firmly. Clone size appears in some rows only: once, few, many, or a class for an expanded clone.

abundance: -; j_gene: TRBJ1-4; v_gene: TRBV28; d_gene: -; CDR3aa: CASSGYRGPTNEKLFF; CDR3nt: TGTGCCAGCAGCGGATACCGAGGCCCAACTAATGAAAAACTGTTTTTT
abundance: few; j_gene: TRBJ2-3; v_gene: TRBV28; d_gene: TRBD1; CDR3aa: CASSSIRGGADTQYF; CDR3nt: TGTGCCAGCAGTTCAATAAGAGGGGGCGCAGATACGCAGTATTTT
abundance: -; j_gene: TRBJ2-1; v_gene: TRBV6-1; d_gene: -; CDR3aa: CASSEEPSPYNEQFF; CDR3nt: TGTGCCAGCAGTGAAGAACCCTCGCCCTACAATGAGCAGTTCTTC
abundance: few; j_gene: TRBJ2-7; v_gene: TRBV27; d_gene: TRBD2; CDR3aa: CASSLEAGGHYEQYF; CDR3nt: TGTGCCAGCAGTTTGGAAGCGGGAGGGCACTACGAGCAGTACTTC
abundance: -; j_gene: TRBJ2-5; v_gene: TRBV5-1; d_gene: TRBD2; CDR3aa: CASSFQPGLAGEETQYF; CDR3nt: TGCGCCAGCAGCTTTCAGCCGGGACTAGCGGGAGAAGAGACCCAGTACTTC
abundance: -; j_gene: TRBJ1-1; v_gene: TRBV29-1; d_gene: -; CDR3aa: CSVAGANAEAFF; CDR3nt: TGCAGCGTTGCCGGGGCAAACGCTGAAGCTTTCTTT
abundance: -; j_gene: TRBJ1-2; v_gene: TRBV29-1; d_gene: -; CDR3aa: CSAKGDGYTF; CDR3nt: TGCAGCGCGAAGGGGGACGGCTACACCTTC
abundance: few; j_gene: TRBJ2-5; v_gene: TRBV15; d_gene: TRBD2; CDR3aa: CATSRGTSQETQYF; CDR3nt: TGTGCCACCAGCAGAGGGACTAGCCAAGAGACCCAGTACTTC
abundance: -; j_gene: TRBJ2-1; v_gene: TRBV5-1; d_gene: -; CDR3aa: CASSFLPRGTEQFF; CDR3nt: TGCGCCAGCAGCTTCCTTCCCAGGGGAACTGAGCAGTTCTTC
abundance: -; j_gene: TRBJ2-7; v_gene: TRBV12-3/TRBV12-4; d_gene: -; CDR3aa: CASRSGQGSYEQYF; CDR3nt: TGTGCCAGCAGATCGGGGCAGGGGAGCTACGAGCAGTACTTC
abundance: -; j_gene: TRBJ2-1; v_gene: TRBV3-1; d_gene: -; CDR3aa: CASSRSPLRYPSYNEQFF; CDR3nt: TGTGCCAGCAGCCGGTCCCCCCTGAGGTACCCCTCCTACAATGAGCAGTTCTTC
abundance: few; j_gene: TRBJ2-5; v_gene: TRBV11-2; d_gene: -; CDR3aa: CASSLMWGEETQYF; CDR3nt: TGTGCCAGCAGCTTAATGTGGGGGGAAGAGACCCAGTACTTC
abundance: few; j_gene: TRBJ2-1; v_gene: TRBV20-1; d_gene: TRBD2; CDR3aa: CSAPGTSVPHEQFF; CDR3nt: TGCAGTGCTCCCGGGACTAGCGTTCCGCATGAGCAGTTCTTC
abundance: many; j_gene: TRBJ2-1; v_gene: TRBV20-1; d_gene: TRBD2; CDR3aa: CSASSGSYNEQFF; CDR3nt: TGCAGTGCTAGCAGCGGGAGTTACAATGAGCAGTTCTTC
abundance: -; j_gene: TRBJ2-1; v_gene: TRBV20-1; d_gene: -; CDR3aa: CSAISGSSYNEQFF; CDR3nt: TGCAGTGCCATTAGCGGCAGCTCCTACAATGAGCAGTTCTTC
abundance: once; j_gene: TRBJ2-3; v_gene: TRBV12-3/TRBV12-4; d_gene: TRBD2; CDR3aa: CASSLRGSGRATDTQYF; CDR3nt: TGTGCCAGCAGTTTAAGGGGGAGCGGGAGGGCCACAGATACGCAGTATTTT
abundance: -; j_gene: TRBJ2-3; v_gene: TRBV20-1; d_gene: TRBD2; CDR3aa: CSSHLAVDTQYF; CDR3nt: TGTTCTAGCCACCTAGCGGTAGATACGCAGTATTTT
abundance: -; j_gene: TRBJ1-6; v_gene: TRBV4-2; d_gene: -; CDR3aa: CASSQDNGGDSPLHF; CDR3nt: TGTGCCAGCAGCCAAGATAACGGGGGGGATTCACCCCTCCACTTT
abundance: few; j_gene: TRBJ1-1; v_gene: TRBV12-3/TRBV12-4; d_gene: -; CDR3aa: CASSLGRSPLNTEAFF; CDR3nt: TGTGCCAGCAGTTTGGGTCGAAGCCCTCTGAACACTGAAGCTTTCTTT
abundance: -; j_gene: TRBJ2-1; v_gene: TRBV7-2; d_gene: TRBD2; CDR3aa: CASSGGSAYNEQFF; CDR3nt: TGTGCCAGCAGCGGCGGGAGCGCCTACAATGAGCAGTTCTTC
abundance: many; j_gene: TRBJ2-7; v_gene: TRBV10-2; d_gene: -; CDR3aa: CASSDLLFSYEQYF; CDR3nt: TGCGCCAGCAGTGACTTATTGTTCTCCTACGAGCAGTACTTC
abundance: few; j_gene: TRBJ2-1; v_gene: TRBV6-5; d_gene: -; CDR3aa: CASSYDYRDYNEQFF; CDR3nt: TGTGCCAGCAGTTACGACTATCGAGACTACAATGAGCAGTTCTTC
abundance: -; j_gene: TRBJ1-1; v_gene: TRBV30; d_gene: -; CDR3aa: CAGRVVNTEAFF; CDR3nt: TGTGCCGGACGGGTAGTGAACACTGAAGCTTTCTTT
abundance: -; j_gene: TRBJ2-7; v_gene: TRBV28; d_gene: -; CDR3aa: CASSLYLGRAPHEQYF; CDR3nt: TGTGCCAGCAGTTTATATTTAGGCAGGGCACCCCACGAGCAGTACTTC
abundance: -; j_gene: TRBJ2-7; v_gene: TRBV4-2; d_gene: TRBD2; CDR3aa: CASSHPGTSGSYEQYF; CDR3nt: TGTGCCAGCAGCCACCCCGGGACTAGCGGGTCCTACGAGCAGTACTTC
abundance: few; j_gene: TRBJ2-7; v_gene: TRBV5-1; d_gene: -; CDR3aa: CASSLGSSTYEQYF; CDR3nt: TGCGCCAGCAGCTTGGGTTCGAGCACCTACGAGCAGTACTTC
abundance: -; j_gene: TRBJ2-4; v_gene: TRBV2; d_gene: TRBD1; CDR3aa: CASRGGTDNIAKNIQYF; CDR3nt: TGTGCCAGCAGAGGTGGGACAGACAATATAGCCAAAAACATTCAGTACTTC
abundance: -; j_gene: TRBJ2-1; v_gene: TRBV5-1; d_gene: -; CDR3aa: CASSQGTLDVDEQFF; CDR3nt: TGCGCCAGCAGCCAAGGGACTCTGGATGTCGATGAGCAGTTCTTC
abundance: -; j_gene: TRBJ1-5; v_gene: TRBV19; d_gene: -; CDR3aa: CASSISSGFEQPQHF; CDR3nt: TGTGCCAGTAGTATATCGTCCGGCTTCGAGCAGCCCCAGCATTTT
abundance: -; j_gene: TRBJ2-7; v_gene: TRBV3-1; d_gene: -; CDR3aa: CASSQELAHSYEQYF; CDR3nt: TGTGCCAGCAGCCAAGAGCTAGCGCACTCCTACGAGCAGTACTTC
abundance: -; j_gene: TRBJ2-5; v_gene: TRBV20-1; d_gene: -; CDR3aa: CSATLQGQTQYF; CDR3nt: TGCAGTGCTACCCTACAGGGACAGACCCAGTACTTC
abundance: -; j_gene: TRBJ2-1; v_gene: TRBV20-1; d_gene: -; CDR3aa: CSAVWLEQFF; CDR3nt: TGCAGTGCTGTGTGGCTTGAGCAGTTCTTC
abundance: few; j_gene: TRBJ2-7; v_gene: TRBV3-1; d_gene: -; CDR3aa: CASSQAGPYEQYF; CDR3nt: TGTGCCAGCAGCCAAGCAGGACCTTACGAGCAGTACTTC
abundance: -; j_gene: TRBJ2-7; v_gene: TRBV12-3/TRBV12-4; d_gene: -; CDR3aa: CASSLVGPSGEQYF; CDR3nt: TGTGCCAGCAGTTTGGTCGGTCCTTCCGGCGAGCAGTACTTC
abundance: -; j_gene: TRBJ2-1; v_gene: TRBV5-1; d_gene: TRBD2; CDR3aa: CASSLGGGTFNEQFF; CDR3nt: TGCGCCAGCAGCTTGGGGGGGGGGACGTTCAATGAGCAGTTCTTC
abundance: many; j_gene: TRBJ2-1; v_gene: TRBV5-1; d_gene: -; CDR3aa: CASSPDRNEQFF; CDR3nt: TGCGCCAGCAGCCCCGACAGGAATGAGCAGTTCTTC
abundance: -; j_gene: TRBJ2-3; v_gene: TRBV5-1; d_gene: -; CDR3aa: CASSLADNTDTQYF; CDR3nt: TGCGCCAGCAGCTTGGCCGACAACACAGATACGCAGTATTTT
abundance: few; j_gene: TRBJ2-2; v_gene: TRBV7-3; d_gene: -; CDR3aa: CASSLTRGQGSPSLAGELFF; CDR3nt: TGTGCCAGCAGCTTAACTCGTGGCCAGGGATCCCCCTCGTTGGCCGGGGAGCTGTTTTTT
abundance: -; j_gene: TRBJ1-2; v_gene: TRBV10-3; d_gene: -; CDR3aa: CAIGRTTANYGYTF; CDR3nt: TGTGCCATCGGACGTACTACAGCTAACTATGGCTACACCTTC
abundance: -; j_gene: TRBJ2-7; v_gene: TRBV29-1; d_gene: TRBD1; CDR3aa: CSVTRGHEQYF; CDR3nt: TGCAGCGTTACCAGGGGGCACGAGCAGTACTTC
abundance: -; j_gene: TRBJ2-2; v_gene: TRBV11-2; d_gene: -; CDR3aa: CASSWREGANTGELFF; CDR3nt: TGTGCCAGCAGCTGGAGAGAAGGCGCGAACACCGGGGAGCTGTTTTTT
abundance: -; j_gene: TRBJ1-3; v_gene: TRBV20-1; d_gene: -; CDR3aa: CSAREGEGLISGNTIYF; CDR3nt: TGCAGTGCTAGAGAAGGCGAGGGACTGATCTCTGGAAACACCATATATTTT
abundance: -; j_gene: TRBJ2-3; v_gene: TRBV20-1; d_gene: TRBD2; CDR3aa: CSPGEKLMASGTTDTQYF; CDR3nt: TGCAGTCCGGGTGAAAAATTGATGGCTAGCGGGACAACAGATACGCAGTATTTT
abundance: few; j_gene: TRBJ1-6; v_gene: TRBV12-3/TRBV12-4; d_gene: TRBD1; CDR3aa: CASRPNRGRNSPLHF; CDR3nt: TGTGCCAGCAGGCCTAACAGGGGGCGGAATTCACCCCTCCACTTT
abundance: -; j_gene: TRBJ2-1; v_gene: TRBV20-1; d_gene: TRBD2; CDR3aa: CSVRTSGSNEQFF; CDR3nt: TGCAGTGTGCGGACTAGCGGAAGCAATGAGCAGTTCTTC
abundance: -; j_gene: TRBJ1-2; v_gene: TRBV9; d_gene: -; CDR3aa: CASSVDITQDGYTF; CDR3nt: TGTGCCAGCAGCGTAGATATCACACAGGATGGCTACACCTTC
abundance: few; j_gene: TRBJ2-4; v_gene: TRBV18; d_gene: -; CDR3aa: CASSNDLVAKNIQYF; CDR3nt: TGTGCCAGCTCAAATGATTTGGTGGCCAAAAACATTCAGTACTTC
abundance: -; j_gene: TRBJ1-5; v_gene: TRBV20-1; d_gene: -; CDR3aa: CSARESRGPYQPQHF; CDR3nt: TGCAGTGCTAGAGAGTCCCGGGGCCCGTATCAGCCCCAGCATTTT
abundance: -; j_gene: TRBJ2-7; v_gene: TRBV19; d_gene: TRBD2; CDR3aa: CASSIRAGGYEQYF; CDR3nt: TGTGCCAGTAGTATAAGAGCGGGGGGTTACGAGCAGTACTTC
abundance: -; j_gene: TRBJ2-5; v_gene: TRBV5-1; d_gene: TRBD2; CDR3aa: CASSLSTSGGGETQYF; CDR3nt: TGCGCCAGCAGCCTCTCTACTAGCGGAGGGGGAGAGACCCAGTACTTC